Below are 7 T cell receptor beta chains sequenced from a single sample in a study of T cell repertoires in aging, cancer and after chemotherapy. The template was genomic DNA from peripheral blood, not RNA. TRB rearrangements spanning V, D and J were amplified using mixed TRB-A/B primers. TCRdb reprocessed the multiplex PCR reads with MiXCR, giving one entry per CDR3 protein. Counted here are roughly 8,500 distinct CDR3 sequences, about half occurring once; the ten biggest clones make up 3.5%. The sequenced material came from blood. The receptor set was obtained from a human donor with a solid tumor.

The rearrangement uses TRBV6-5 and TRBJ1-1, with D unclear. The germline V and J ends were trimmed by 6 bases and 3 bases, with 14 bases remaining between them. The CDR3 extends over 14 amino acids. The germline V gene has CDR1 MNHEY and CDR2 SVGAGI. The CDR3, as DNA: TGTGCCAGCAGACCGACAAGCCGGGACACTGAAGCTTTCTTT. Translated: CASRPTSRDTEAFF.

V gene TRBV9 combines with J gene TRBJ2-2; D not certain. This CDR3 comprises 12 residues. V shed 4 bases and J shed 3 bases, with 4 bases lying between them. Germline V gene lookup returns CDR1 SGDLS and CDR2 YYNGEE. The CDR3: CASSSHTGELFF. The CDR3 bases are TGTGCCAGCAGCTCTCACACCGGGGAGCTGTTTTTT.

This chain links TRBV9 with TRBJ2-1, with TRBD2 identical over 10 bases. J gave up 3 bases and V 3 bases, and 3 bases lay outside the gene matches. Germline CDR1 SGDLS, CDR2 YYNGEE. The CDR3 runs to 15 residues. In nucleotides, the CDR3 is TGTGCCAGCAGCGGGACTAGCGGAAACTACAATGAGCAGTTCTTC. As protein: CASSGTSGNYNEQFF.

This clonotype was found a few times. V and J are TRBV7-2 and TRBJ1-3; D gene ambiguous. Germline CDR1 is SGHTA and CDR2 is FQGNSA. V was cut by 7 bases and J by 0 bases, with 13 bases left in between. This CDR3 contains 15 residues. The CDR3: CASTPEASSGNTIYF. CDR3 DNA: TGTGCCAGCACCCCGGAGGCGAGCTCTGGAAACACCATATATTTT.

The chain joins TRBV20-1 to TRBJ1-1, with TRBD1 matching over 10 bases. Unmatched junction bases numbered 7, after V lost 5 bases and J lost 1 base. This CDR3 contains 15 residues. The germline CDR1 and CDR2 sequences are DFQATT and SNEGSKA (reference sequence). CDR3 sequence reads: CSAAGTGAANTEAFF. The CDR3 DNA sequence: TGCAGTGCTGCTGGGACAGGGGCCGCGAACACTGAAGCTTTCTTT.

CDR3 nucleotide sequence: TGTGCCTGGAGTGTACCTCGGGGGGCCTCCTACGAGCAGTACTTC. Amino acids: CAWSVPRGASYEQYF. This rearrangement joins TRBV30 to TRBJ2-7, with D perhaps TRBD2 (7 bases). The CDR3 has 15 residues. Germline V CDR1 and CDR2: GTSNPN, SVGIG (reference sequence). Trimming removed 0 bases at V and 0 bases at J, with 12 bases between.

The chain uses TRBV20-1 and TRBJ1-1; D is unclear. Deletions cut 7 bases from V and 4 bases from J, with 10 bases between. There are 11 residues in the CDR3. Looked up from germline, CDR1 is DFQATT and CDR2 is SNEGSKA (reference sequence). The CDR3 loop reads CSDGGVTEAFF. The CDR3 DNA reads TGCAGTGATGGAGGCGTCACTGAAGCTTTCTTT.